The rows below give T cell receptor beta chains drawn from one sample of a study of blood T cell repertoires in COVID-19. Sequencing used immunoSEQ multiplex PCR; TCRdb keeps in-frame clones, though not all of them. The data show about 270,000 clones, roughly nine tenths seen once. The source material was PBMCs or T cells enriched from blood (not recorded which). The source of these receptors is a woman aged 50 to 60 who had recovered from COVID-19. Both conserved end residues are part of each CDR3. The D gene is left open where the match is weak. Size tells how often a clone was seen (once, few, many) or the class of an expanded clone, and some rows leave it out.

cdr3_aa cdr3_nt d_call clone_size j_call v_call cdr3_length
CASSSRGEGYGYTF TGTGCCAGCAGTTCCAGGGGGGAAGGCTATGGCTACACCTTC TRBD1 NA TRBJ1-2 TRBV28 14
CASSPGLANYEQYF TGCGCCAGCAGCCCGGGACTAGCGAACTACGAGCAGTACTTC TRBD2 NA TRBJ2-7 TRBV4-3 14
CASSQDMSSYNEQFF TGTGCCAGCTCACAAGATATGAGCTCCTACAATGAGCAGTTCTTC NA NA TRBJ2-1 TRBV18 15
CASSSPGGPGANVLTF TGTGCCAGCAGTTCCCCTGGAGGGCCCGGGGCCAACGTCCTGACTTTC NA NA TRBJ2-6 TRBV6-5 16
CASSANREHGGYTF TGTGCCAGCAGTGCGAACAGGGAACATGGCGGCTACACCTTC NA NA TRBJ1-2 TRBV27 14
CAWSSRGQETQYF TGTGCCTGGAGTTCCAGGGGGCAGGAGACCCAGTACTTC TRBD1 NA TRBJ2-5 TRBV30 13
CASSLMQGGNEQFF TGTGCCAGCAGCTTAATGCAGGGTGGTAATGAGCAGTTCTTC NA NA TRBJ2-1 TRBV7-6 14
CASSLLAGQGYNEQFF TGTGCCAGCAGCTTATTAGCGGGACAGGGCTACAATGAGCAGTTCTTC NA NA TRBJ2-1 TRBV11-2 16
CASSFTSGNTIYF TGTGCCAGCAGTTTTACATCTGGAAACACCATATATTTT NA NA TRBJ1-3 TRBV12-3/TRBV12-4 13
CASSLGLAVTGELFF TGTGCCAGCAGTTTAGGGCTAGCGGTCACCGGGGAGCTGTTTTTT TRBD2 NA TRBJ2-2 TRBV28 15
CASSPSGEKLFF TGTGCCAGCTCCCCCTCGGGGGAAAAACTGTTTTTT NA NA TRBJ1-4 TRBV18 12
CASSIQTGGTYEQYF TGTGCCAGTAGTATCCAGACAGGGGGAACCTACGAGCAGTACTTC TRBD1 once TRBJ2-7 TRBV19 15
CASSRTGSSYEQYF TGTGCCAGCAGCCGGACAGGGAGCTCCTACGAGCAGTACTTC TRBD1 NA TRBJ2-7 TRBV28 14
CASSWKTGRETQYF TGTGCCAGCAGCTGGAAGACAGGGAGGGAGACCCAGTACTTC NA NA TRBJ2-5 TRBV7-2 14
CASSLTVGLAGAPEETQYF TGTGCCAGCAGTTTGACGGTCGGACTAGCGGGAGCTCCGGAGGAGACCCAGTACTTC TRBD2 NA TRBJ2-5 TRBV27 19
CASSGFGSSGNTIYF TGTGCCAGCAGCGGATTTGGCTCCTCTGGAAACACCATATATTTT NA NA TRBJ1-3 TRBV9 15
CASSLTGITRTEAFF TGTGCCAGCAGTTTAACCGGGATCACTAGAACTGAAGCTTTCTTT NA NA TRBJ1-1 TRBV28 15
CASSYSYQPQHF TGTGCCAGCAGTTACTCGTATCAGCCCCAGCATTTT NA NA TRBJ1-5 TRBV28 12
CASSYWGQGSGYTF TGTGCCAGCAGTTACTGGGGGCAGGGGAGCGGCTACACCTTC NA NA TRBJ1-2 TRBV6-5 14
CSVPTSGNSYEQYF TGCAGCGTTCCGACTAGCGGGAACTCCTACGAGCAGTACTTC TRBD2 NA TRBJ2-7 TRBV29-1 14
CATSRDPDTSYNEQFF TGTGCCACCAGCAGAGACCCAGACACCTCCTACAATGAGCAGTTCTTC NA NA TRBJ2-1 TRBV15 16
CASSLGQGYRGNTEAFF TGTGCCAGCAGCTTAGGGCAGGGGTATAGAGGGAACACTGAAGCTTTCTTT NA NA TRBJ1-1 TRBV7-9 17
CASSLVQPASRNTIYF TGTGCCAGCAGCTTAGTCCAGCCCGCTAGTAGAAACACCATATATTTT NA few TRBJ1-3 TRBV7-2 16
CASSFGLAGANTGELFF TGTGCCAGCAGCTTCGGACTAGCGGGAGCGAACACCGGGGAGCTGTTTTTT TRBD2 NA TRBJ2-2 TRBV5-4 17
CSVADGNQPQHF TGCAGCGTTGCAGACGGGAATCAGCCCCAGCATTTT NA NA TRBJ1-5 TRBV29-1 12
CASSLKLAGGPSDTQYF TGTGCCAGCAGCTTGAAACTAGCGGGAGGGCCGTCGGATACGCAGTATTTT TRBD2 NA TRBJ2-3 TRBV5-4 17
CASSLGTSGQQFF TGTGCCAGCAGCTTGGGGACTAGCGGGCAGCAGTTCTTC TRBD2 NA TRBJ2-1 TRBV5-6 13
CASSQFGWGGNQPQHF TGTGCCAGTAGTCAATTTGGGTGGGGAGGGAATCAGCCCCAGCATTTT NA NA TRBJ1-5 TRBV19 16